The next 27 T cell receptor beta chains were all read from a single sample in a study of Graves' ophthalmopathy and Graves' hyperthyroidism. From RNA, the CDR3 regions of TCR beta chains were amplified and sequenced. The first-round RT-PCR employed HTBI primers together with the Qiagen OneStep RT-PCR kit. A multiplex PCR was then performed as the second round. TCRdb passed the multiplex PCR reads through MiXCR, listing each CDR3 protein once. The profile shows approximately 500,000 distinct CDR3 sequences, roughly an eighth of them singletons. Sequenced: blood. Receptor source: a woman aged 30 to 39 with Graves' ophthalmopathy.

This clonotype has a count of ten or more. V and J are TRBV7-2 and TRBJ2-7; 7 bases agree with TRBD1. V shed 3 bases and J 3 bases; nucleotides not matched to a gene: 5. This CDR3 spans 14 amino acids. Germline V gene sequence: CDR1 SGHTA, CDR2 FQGNSA. The CDR3 protein is CASSFVRQGYEQYF. CDR3 bases: TGTGCCAGCAGCTTCGTAAGACAGGGCTACGAGCAGTACTTC.

The table lists this clonotype with many counts. The chain links TRBV12-3 or TRBV12-4 to TRBJ1-5; 9 positions agree with TRBD1. CDR3 length: 15 amino acids. The junction had 3 bases not matched to a gene; V was cut back by 5 bases and J by 1 base. Here the CDR3 reads CASSDRGLSNQPQHF. For the CDR3, the DNA is TGTGCCAGCAGTGACAGGGGGTTGAGCAATCAGCCCCAGCATTTT.

This clonotype was seen many times. V usage is TRBV15 and J usage is TRBJ1-6, with TRBD1 as a possible D gene (5 bases). The germline gives CDR1 LNHNV, CDR2 YYDKDF (reference sequence). The CDR3 has 15 amino acids. V lost 3 bases and J lost 9, with 15 bases in between. CDR3 in amino acids: CATSSSDDRGSPLHF. Written as DNA, the CDR3 is TGTGCCACCAGCAGTAGCGACGACAGAGGTTCACCCCTCCACTTT.

This clonotype came up many times. The chain is built from TRBV12-3 or TRBV12-4 and TRBJ2-7; no clear D. This CDR3 region has 12 residues. Trimming pared 1 base from V and 2 bases from J, leaving 3 bases between. The CDR3 DNA reads TGTGCCAGCAGTTTAGAGGCCTACGAGCAGTACTTC. Protein: CASSLEAYEQYF.

This clonotype was seen repeatedly, ten times or more. As DNA, the CDR3 is TGTGCCAGCGGAATTGGAGGTGGGAACACCATATATTTT. Residues: CASGIGGGNTIYF. V gene TRBV6-1 combines with J gene TRBJ1-3, with D unresolved. Germline V gene lookup returns CDR1 MNHNS and CDR2 SASEGT. The CDR3 contains 13 residues. Trimming pared 8 bases from V and 7 bases from J, leaving 15 bases between.

V gene TRBV20-1 combines with J gene TRBJ2-7; possibly TRBD2 for D (7 bases). V was trimmed by 1 base and J by 2 bases, leaving 18 bases between them. The CDR3 extends over 16 amino acids. Germline V gene sequence: CDR1 DFQATT, CDR2 SNEGSKA (reference sequence). The CDR3 nucleotides read TGCAGTGCTAGAGGAGGGGGGAGGGAACTGCCCTACGAGCAGTACTTC. Translation gives CSARGGGRELPYEQYF.

This clonotype showed up many times. The junction departs from germline at one end; a sequencing error may be responsible. The chain employs TRBV6-2 or TRBV6-3 and TRBJ1-3; D is uncertain. The CDR3 is 13 amino acids. The germline V gene has CDR1 MNHEY and CDR2 SVGEGT. CDR3: CASSRRSGNTTYF. The CDR3 region has the DNA TGTGCCAGCAGCCGGAGGTCTGGAAACACCACATATTTT.

This clonotype was seen ten or more times. The chain recombines TRBV29-1 with TRBJ1-1; a possible D gene is TRBD1 (5 bases). In germline, CDR1 is SQVTM, CDR2 ANQGSEA. Trimming cost V 2 bases and J 4 bases, with 11 bases left between them. The CDR3 loop spans 13 amino acids. CDR3 region: CSVEKRDSTEAFF. DNA of the CDR3: TGCAGCGTTGAAAAACGGGACTCCACTGAAGCTTTCTTT.

This clonotype was picked up a small number of times. This chain connects TRBV30 to TRBJ2-2; 11 nucleotides match TRBD2. J gave up 4 bases and V 5 bases, and 3 bases lay outside the gene matches. The CDR3 loop spans 14 amino acids. Germline V CDR1 and CDR2: GTSNPN, SVGIG (reference sequence). The CDR3 spells CAWQLAGGTGELFF. The CDR3 DNA is TGTGCCTGGCAGCTAGCGGGGGGCACCGGGGAGCTGTTTTTT. The full variable domain, its missing parts supplied by reference TRBV30 and TRBJ2-2, is SQTIHQWPATLVQPVGSPLSLECTVEGTSNPNLYWYRQAAGRGLQLLFYSVGIGQISSEVPQNLSASRPQDRQFILSSKKLLLSDSGFYLCAWQLAGGTGELFFGEGSRLTVL.

This clonotype occurred a few times. This chain connects TRBV5-1 to TRBJ2-7; 9 bases map to TRBD2. V dropped 0 bases and J dropped 5; count of bases not matched to a gene: 6. CDR3 size: 15 residues. The germline CDR1 and CDR2 sequences are SGHRS and YFSETQ. CDR3 sequence reads: CASSLVGSGSNEQYF. For the CDR3, the DNA is TGCGCCAGCAGCTTGGTTGGTAGCGGGAGTAACGAGCAGTACTTC.

This clonotype has a count of ten or more. The gene calls are TRBV7-8 and TRBJ2-5, with 14 bases identical to TRBD2. CDR3 length: 17 amino acids. Germline CDR1 is SGHVS and CDR2 is FQNEAQ. The V and J ends lost 4 bases and 5 bases, in that order; junction bases with no gene match: 9. CDR3 amino acids: CASSSHRLAGGRETQYF. CDR3 in DNA: TGTGCCAGCAGCTCCCACCGACTAGCGGGGGGGCGGGAGACCCAGTACTTC.

This clonotype was seen ten or more times. The chain links TRBV28 to TRBJ2-7, with TRBD1 identical over 7 bases. J was trimmed by 6 bases and V by 6 bases; bases with no gene match: 8. Germline CDR1 MDHEN, CDR2 SYDVKM. The CDR3 totals 13 residues. The chain's CDR3 is CASRTDRVGEQYF. For the CDR3, the DNA is TGTGCCAGCAGAACCGACAGGGTGGGCGAGCAGTACTTC.

The chain links TRBV28 to TRBJ2-2; D remains unclear. Germline V gene data show CDR1 as MDHEN and CDR2 as SYDVKM. This CDR3 has 12 amino acids. Trimming shortened V by 6 bases and J by 8 bases, and 10 bases separated the two germline ends. Here the CDR3 reads CASSRKPGELFF. In nucleotides, the CDR3 is TGTGCCAGCAGCAGAAAACCGGGGGAGCTGTTTTTT.

The sample holds many counts of this clonotype. V is TRBV6-1 and J is TRBJ1-1; 7 bases agree with TRBD1. V shed 8 bases, J shed 0 bases, and the junction held 6 bases outside the gene matches. CDR3 length equals 14 residues. Germline values: CDR1 MNHNS, CDR2 SASEGT. In DNA, the CDR3 is TGTGCCAGCGGCCGGGACAGACTGAACACTGAAGCTTTCTTT. It yields the protein CASGRDRLNTEAFF.

The genes are TRBV5-1 and TRBJ2-7; D may correspond to TRBD1 or TRBD2 (5 bases each). The CDR3 runs to 14 residues. Germline V CDR1 and CDR2: SGHRS, YFSETQ. Trimming cost V 4 bases and J 3 bases, with 14 bases left between them. The CDR3 protein is CASSDTGAYYEQYF. The DNA for the CDR3 is TGCGCCAGCAGCGATACCGGGGCCTACTACGAGCAGTACTTC.

This clonotype was seen at least ten times. This chain connects TRBV27 to TRBJ2-2, with no clear D. Trimming took off 7 bases at V and 0 bases at J, with 15 bases between the two ends. Germline loops: CDR1 MNHEY, CDR2 SMNVEV (reference sequence). The CDR3 is made up of 16 amino acids. CDR3 nucleotide sequence: TGTGCCAGCACCCACATGGGGATTTCGAACACCGGGGAGCTGTTTTTT. It is translated as CASTHMGISNTGELFF.

This clonotype has at least ten counts. This chain uses TRBV2 with TRBJ1-2; 8 bases are a match to TRBD1. V lost 5 bases, J lost 7 bases, and 12 bases stayed unmatched. The CDR3 has 15 amino acids. Germline V gene lookup returns CDR1 SNHLY and CDR2 FYNNEI. As DNA, the CDR3 is TGTGCCAGCAGTCTAGTCCTCCAGGGGGCAGGTGGCTACACCTTC. This codes for CASSLVLQGAGGYTF.

This clonotype has ten or more counts. This chain links TRBV12-3 or TRBV12-4 with TRBJ2-7; 11 bases are shared with TRBD1. This CDR3 has 15 amino acids. The ends lost 5 bases at V and 1 base at J; junction bases unmatched: 4. The CDR3 is CASSPGTGGSYEQYF. The CDR3 region has the DNA TGTGCCAGCAGTCCCGGGACAGGGGGTTCCTACGAGCAGTACTTC.

The chain employs TRBV12-3 or TRBV12-4 and TRBJ2-2; D remains unclear. This CDR3 region has 14 residues. V lost 3 bases to trimming and J lost 7 bases, with 12 bases between them. CDR3 in amino acids: CASSLWGLDGELFF. The DNA for the CDR3 is TGTGCCAGCAGTTTGTGGGGATTGGACGGGGAGCTGTTTTTT.

This clonotype was recorded many times. The J gene is TRBJ1-2, the V gene TRBV20-1; D ambiguous. The germline V and J ends were trimmed by 0 bases and 0 bases, with 11 bases remaining between them. CDR3 length: 15 amino acids. Germline loops: CDR1 DFQATT, CDR2 SNEGSKA (reference sequence). The CDR3 protein is CSARDQDSANYGYTF. DNA for the CDR3: TGCAGTGCTAGAGATCAGGATTCAGCTAACTATGGCTACACCTTC.

The sample holds many counts of this clonotype. The CDR3 region has the DNA TGTGCCAGCGAATCTGGACAGGCCTACGAGCAGTACTTC. As protein: CASESGQAYEQYF. The rearrangement joins TRBV28 to TRBJ2-7; TRBD1 agrees at 7 bases. The V and J ends lost 8 bases and 2 bases, in that order; junction bases with no gene match: 6. This CDR3 has 13 amino acids. CDR1 is MDHEN, CDR2 SYDVKM, per germline.

This clonotype showed up many times. This sequence joins TRBV6-1 and TRBJ2-5; D unclear. The CDR3 runs to 12 residues. V was shortened by 4 bases and J by 1 base, with 4 bases between the two germline ends. The germline gives CDR1 MNHNS, CDR2 SASEGT. DNA for the CDR3: TGTGCCAGCAGTGGATTCCAAGAGACCCAGTACTTC. Amino acids: CASSGFQETQYF.

The table lists this clonotype with many counts. The chain employs TRBV12-3 or TRBV12-4 and TRBJ1-1, with TRBD1 matching 10 bases. CDR3 size: 16 residues. V trimming: 6 bases; J trimming: 0 bases; junction bases outside the gene matches: 7. This chain's CDR3 is CASRPRTGGLNTEAFF. The CDR3 DNA sequence: TGTGCCAGCAGACCCCGGACAGGGGGTTTGAACACTGAAGCTTTCTTT.

The sample holds many counts of this clonotype. The genes are TRBV5-1 and TRBJ1-2; D gene ambiguous. There are 12 residues in the CDR3. Germline CDR1 SGHRS, CDR2 YFSETQ. V was shortened by 4 bases and J by 8 bases, with 12 bases between the two germline ends. CDR3 nucleotide sequence: TGCGCCAGCAGCACCGACTCCAGGGGCTACACCTTC. This codes for CASSTDSRGYTF.

In its sample, this clonotype was seen many times. The chain uses TRBV7-9 and TRBJ1-1; no reliable D call. Germline CDR1 and CDR2: SEHNR and FQNEAQ (reference sequence). The CDR3 runs 12 residues. Trimming pared 7 bases from V and 1 base from J, leaving 7 bases between. The CDR3 DNA reads TGTGCCAGCACCGTAGGGAACACTGAAGCTTTCTTT. Its protein is CASTVGNTEAFF.

In its sample, this clonotype was seen many times. The genes are TRBV6-1 and TRBJ2-5; D possibly corresponds to TRBD2 (6 bases). The CDR3 consists of 14 residues. In germline, CDR1 is MNHNS, CDR2 SASEGT. The V end was cut by 6 bases, the J end by 5 bases, with 16 bases between. The CDR3 coding sequence is TGTGCCAGCAGCGCGGGACCCCCTCCGGAGACCCAGTACTTC. It translates to CASSAGPPPETQYF.

As regards this clonotype: This could be a read error, since a much larger clone is one nucleotide away. This chain connects TRBV19 to TRBJ2-7; the D is unclear. The V gene lost 3 bases and the J gene lost 3 bases, with 6 bases spanning the gap. CDR1 and CDR2 from the germline V gene are LNHDA and SQIVND (reference sequence). The CDR3 sequence is 12 residues long. The CDR3 DNA reads TGTGCCAGTAGTATGCCGGGCTACGAGCAGTACTTC. Translated, it gives CASSMPGYEQYF.